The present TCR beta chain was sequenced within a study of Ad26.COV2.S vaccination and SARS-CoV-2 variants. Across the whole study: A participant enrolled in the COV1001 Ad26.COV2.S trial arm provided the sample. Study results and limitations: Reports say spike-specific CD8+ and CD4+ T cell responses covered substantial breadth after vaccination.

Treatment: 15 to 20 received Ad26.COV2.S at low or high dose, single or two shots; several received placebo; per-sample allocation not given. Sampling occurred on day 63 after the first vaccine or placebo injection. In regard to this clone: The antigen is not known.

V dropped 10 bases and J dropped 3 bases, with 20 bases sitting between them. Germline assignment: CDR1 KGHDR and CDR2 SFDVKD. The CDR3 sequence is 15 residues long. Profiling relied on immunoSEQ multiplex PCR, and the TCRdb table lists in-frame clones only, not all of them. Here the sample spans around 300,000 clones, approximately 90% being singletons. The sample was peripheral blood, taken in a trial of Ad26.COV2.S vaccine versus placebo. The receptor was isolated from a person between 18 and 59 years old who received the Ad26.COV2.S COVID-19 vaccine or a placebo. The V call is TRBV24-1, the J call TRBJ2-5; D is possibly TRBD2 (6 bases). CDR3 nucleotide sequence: TGTGCCACTTCCCCCTCGGGGGAGTCAGAAGAGACCCAGTACTTC. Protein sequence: CATSPSGESEETQYF.